Reported below is one TCR beta chain. The protocol was immunoSEQ multiplex PCR, while the TCRdb copy is restricted to in-frame clones and leaves out a portion. The profile covers some 14,000 clones, with 52% appearing a single time and about 34% taken by the ten largest. The CDR3 is 13 residues long. Germline V CDR1 and CDR2: LNHDA, SQIVND (reference sequence). V was clipped by 5 bases and J by 5 bases, with 12 bases between them. The sample belongs to a study of cytotoxic CD8 clonotypes in ibrutinib-treated CLL. The rearrangement joins TRBV19 to TRBJ1-1; D call uncertain. The sequence was collected from a human donor with chronic lymphocytic leukemia. The sample in question was PBMCs, obtained at a roughly 25-month disease-progression time point, from a patient treated with ibrutinib. The chain's CDR3 is CASSLAQMTEAFF. The DNA of the CDR3 is TGTGCCAGTAGTCTAGCACAGATGACTGAAGCTTTCTTT.